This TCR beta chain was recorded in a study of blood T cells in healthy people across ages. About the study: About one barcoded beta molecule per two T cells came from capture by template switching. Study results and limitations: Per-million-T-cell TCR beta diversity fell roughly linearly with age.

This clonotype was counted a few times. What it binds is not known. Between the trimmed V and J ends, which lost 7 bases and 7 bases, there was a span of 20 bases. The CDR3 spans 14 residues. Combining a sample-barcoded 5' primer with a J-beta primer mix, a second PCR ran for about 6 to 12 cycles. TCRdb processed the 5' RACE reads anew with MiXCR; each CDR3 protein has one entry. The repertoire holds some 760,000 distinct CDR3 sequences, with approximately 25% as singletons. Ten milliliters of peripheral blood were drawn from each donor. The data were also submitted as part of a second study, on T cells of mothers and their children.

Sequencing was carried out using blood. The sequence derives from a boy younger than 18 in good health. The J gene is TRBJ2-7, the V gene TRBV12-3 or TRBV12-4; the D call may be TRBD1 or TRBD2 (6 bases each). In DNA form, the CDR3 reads TGTGCCAGCACATTGAGGGGGGCCTTGGTGGAGCAGTACTTC. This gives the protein CASTLRGALVEQYF.